This record looks at one T cell receptor beta chain sequence and its context. Its cognate antigen is unknown. This sample is part of a study of neoadjuvant nivolumab and ipilimumab in lung cancer. General study points: Only a single major-pathologic-response sample was available for clonality analysis. Pretherapy blood TCR richness correlated positively with resected tumor richness. Only two of four nivolumab-treated tumors gained richness and clonality by surgery. Only a small number of samples underwent TCR sequencing.

The method was immunoSEQ multiplex PCR; TCRdb's version includes in-frame clones alone and lacks a portion of them. The table lists roughly 14,000 clones, 65% to 75% of them singletons. The TCR sequence derives from an adult with non-small cell lung cancer. The sample consisted of peripheral blood, taken after neoadjuvant nivolumab, alone or with ipilimumab, at or shortly before surgery.

This CDR3 reads CASSPRPGKEEKLFF. CDR3 DNA: TGTGCCAGCTCACCAAGACCGGGAAAGGAGGAAAAACTGTTTTTT. V and J are TRBV18 and TRBJ1-4; no firm D call. V dropped 2 bases and J dropped 8 bases, with 15 bases sitting between them. The germline gives CDR1 KGHSH, CDR2 LQKENI. This CDR3 spans 15 amino acids.